This entry describes one T cell receptor (beta chain). Assay used: immunoSEQ multiplex PCR; TCRdb lists only in-frame clones, some missing. The sample lists more than 10,000 clones; around four fifths were seen once. Per germline, CDR1 LGHNA and CDR2 YSLEER. Trimming took 0 bases from V and 7 from J, leaving 16 bases between them. The CDR3 spans 15 residues. This sample was included in a study of blood T cell repertoires in COVID-19. At the level of the study: T cells, B-cell-depleted T cells, or PBMCs provided the cDNA or gDNA that served as material.

Sequenced sample: peripheral blood. The chain is built from TRBV4-3 and TRBJ2-7; D call uncertain. The receptor was isolated from a woman of 80 years or more with acute or convalescent COVID-19. In DNA form, the CDR3 reads TGCGCCAGCAGCCAAGATTTGTCTCCCGGGTCGGAGCAGTACTTC. It specifies CASSQDLSPGSEQYF.